The present T cell receptor beta chain was sequenced within a study of beta chain features in type 1 diabetes. This clone was detected only a few times. Its antigen is not identified. Averaging roughly 120 mL, one heparinised blood draw came from each individual donor. Every isolated RNA sample was fully reverse transcribed, so sequencing captured expressed TCRB transcripts. The assay was immunoSEQ multiplex PCR, and TCRdb's table has in-frame clones only and misses some. The sample yields nearly 350,000 clones, about a tenth seen once. CDR1 is MNHEY and CDR2 is SMNVEV in the germline V gene (reference sequence). The germline V and J ends were trimmed by 6 bases and 4 bases, with 9 bases remaining between them. This CDR3 spans 12 amino acids. Study-level results: In patients and controls equally, PCR might favor templates that are shorter. For Type 1 diabetes patients, all four CD4+ subsets carried TCRB CDR3s that were moderately but significantly shorter. Relative to healthy donors, patients appeared to have naive, central memory and Treg TCRB repertoires that were more similar. The study left unresolved whether HLA type influences TCRB rearrangement.

The chain carries TRBV27 and TRBJ1-1; D is undetermined. This TCR was recovered from a man younger than 45 with type 1 diabetes. The specimen sequenced was central memory CD4+ T cells from blood. The DNA of the CDR3 is TGTGCCAGCAGGCGTTTGGGCACTGAAGCTTTCTTT. Protein sequence: CASRRLGTEAFF.